This TCR beta chain was sequenced for a study of shared clonotypes between healthy human individuals. This CDR3 is built from 14 residues. Trimming left V 6 bases short and J 4 bases short, with 16 bases between. Germline V gives CDR1 SGHDT, CDR2 YYEEEE. TCRdb's copy holds only in-frame clones and misses some; the assay was immunoSEQ multiplex PCR. The sample shows roughly 2 million clones, just under 95% of them seen only once. The study, taken as a whole, reports: Compared with memory subsets, naive subsets generally had larger estimated richness.

Remarks on this clone: Its antigen is unknown.

Naive CD8 populations comprised CD45RO-negative cells positively selected for CCR7, excluding terminally differentiated effector memory CD45RA+ cells. The sample was naive CD8+ T cells sorted from blood. The clonotype was recovered from a man between 18 and 29 years old in good health. V is TRBV5-6 and J is TRBJ1-2; D remains ambiguous. The CDR3 sequence is CASTQLPVLYGYTF. The CDR3 DNA is TGTGCCAGCACCCAACTACCGGTCCTCTATGGCTACACCTTC.